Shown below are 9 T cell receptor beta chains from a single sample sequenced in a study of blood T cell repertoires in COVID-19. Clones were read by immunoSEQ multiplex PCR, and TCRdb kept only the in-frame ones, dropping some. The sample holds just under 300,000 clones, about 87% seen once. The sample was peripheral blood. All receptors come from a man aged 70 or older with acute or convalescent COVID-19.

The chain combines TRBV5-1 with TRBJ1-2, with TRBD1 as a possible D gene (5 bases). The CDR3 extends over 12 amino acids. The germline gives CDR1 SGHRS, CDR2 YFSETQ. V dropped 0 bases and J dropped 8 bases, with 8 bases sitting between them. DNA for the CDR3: TGCGCCAGCAGCTTGGATAGGGGAGGCTACACCTTC. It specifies CASSLDRGGYTF.

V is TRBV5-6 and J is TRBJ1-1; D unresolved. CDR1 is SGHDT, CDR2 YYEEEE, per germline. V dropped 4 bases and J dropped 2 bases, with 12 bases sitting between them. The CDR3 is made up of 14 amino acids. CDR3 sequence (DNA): TGTGCCAGCAGCACACAGAGATCTAACACTGAAGCTTTCTTT. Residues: CASSTQRSNTEAFF.

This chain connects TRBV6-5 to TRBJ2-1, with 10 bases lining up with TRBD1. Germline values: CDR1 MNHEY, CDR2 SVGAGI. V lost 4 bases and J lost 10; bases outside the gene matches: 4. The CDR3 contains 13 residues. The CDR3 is CASSSDRGREQFF. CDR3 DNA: TGTGCCAGCAGTTCTGACAGGGGGCGAGAGCAGTTCTTC.

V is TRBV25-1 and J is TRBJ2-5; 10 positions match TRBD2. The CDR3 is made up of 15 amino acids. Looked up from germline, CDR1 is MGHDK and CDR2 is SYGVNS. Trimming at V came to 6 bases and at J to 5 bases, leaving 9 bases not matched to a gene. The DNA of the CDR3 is TGTGCCAGCAGCCCCAGCGGGGGGGCGAAGGAGACCCAGTACTTC. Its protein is CASSPSGGAKETQYF.

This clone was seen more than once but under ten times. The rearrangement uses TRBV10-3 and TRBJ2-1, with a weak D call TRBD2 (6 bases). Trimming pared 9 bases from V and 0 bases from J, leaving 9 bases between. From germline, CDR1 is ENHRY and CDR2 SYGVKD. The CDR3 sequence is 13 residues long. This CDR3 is CAMSGSSYNEQFF. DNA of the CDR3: TGTGCCATGTCCGGGAGCTCCTACAATGAGCAGTTCTTC.

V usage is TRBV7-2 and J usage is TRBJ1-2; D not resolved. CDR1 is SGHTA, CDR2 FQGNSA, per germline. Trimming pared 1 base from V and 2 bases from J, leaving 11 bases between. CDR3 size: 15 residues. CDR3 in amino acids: CASSLDPAGNYGYTF. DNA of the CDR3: TGTGCCAGCAGCTTAGACCCAGCGGGGAACTATGGCTACACCTTC.

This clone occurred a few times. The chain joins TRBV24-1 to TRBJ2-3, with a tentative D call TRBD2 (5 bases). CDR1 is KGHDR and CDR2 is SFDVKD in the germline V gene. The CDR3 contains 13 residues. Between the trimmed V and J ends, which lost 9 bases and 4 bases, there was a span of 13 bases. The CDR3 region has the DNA TGTGCCACCCGGGCCAGGAGGTCAGATACGCAGTATTTT. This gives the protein CATRARRSDTQYF.

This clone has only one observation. DNA of the CDR3: TGTGCCAGCAAACCCGGTGGGGGGGTCGAGACCCAGTACTTC. Protein product: CASKPGGGVETQYF. The chain recombines TRBV28 with TRBJ2-5; 7 bases fit TRBD2. J gave up 5 bases and V 7 bases, and 10 bases lay outside the gene matches. Germline CDR1 reads MDHEN; CDR2 reads SYDVKM. The CDR3 runs 14 residues.

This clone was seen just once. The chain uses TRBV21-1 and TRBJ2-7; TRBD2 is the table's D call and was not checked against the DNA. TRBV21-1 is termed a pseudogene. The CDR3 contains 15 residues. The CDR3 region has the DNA TGTGCCAGCAGCCTTTCCGGGACTAGCTACTACGAGCAGTACTTC. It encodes CASSLSGTSYYEQYF.